This T cell receptor (beta chain) originates from a study of T cells in Graves' hyperthyroidism and ophthalmopathy. Broader study findings: A 13 V-J signature model discriminated ophthalmopathy versus stable hyperthyroidism.

As regards this clonotype: Its antigen is still unknown.

CDR3 size: 14 residues. V gave up 9 bases and J gave up 3 bases; unmatched junction bases: 10. Per germline, CDR1 LNHNV and CDR2 YYDKDF (reference sequence). Clinical symptoms, serum thyroxine, TRAb, thyroid ultrasound and orbital computed tomography informed diagnoses. Amplification of TCR beta CDR3 regions used RNA as the template. First-round RT-PCR with HTBI primers amplified the TCR CDR3 region. Each CDR3 protein is one row after TCRdb ran MiXCR on the multiplex PCR reads. The data hold roughly 500,000 distinct CDR3 sequences, with 35% to 55% observed a single time. The chain recombines TRBV15 with TRBJ1-2; TRBD1 aligns across 7 bases. Specimen: peripheral blood or thyroid tissue (not recorded which). The source is an adult woman with Graves' disease, either hyperthyroidism or ophthalmopathy (not recorded which). The CDR3 here is CATTGAGTDYGYTF. As DNA, the CDR3 is TGTGCCACAACCGGGGCCGGGACAGACTATGGCTACACCTTC.